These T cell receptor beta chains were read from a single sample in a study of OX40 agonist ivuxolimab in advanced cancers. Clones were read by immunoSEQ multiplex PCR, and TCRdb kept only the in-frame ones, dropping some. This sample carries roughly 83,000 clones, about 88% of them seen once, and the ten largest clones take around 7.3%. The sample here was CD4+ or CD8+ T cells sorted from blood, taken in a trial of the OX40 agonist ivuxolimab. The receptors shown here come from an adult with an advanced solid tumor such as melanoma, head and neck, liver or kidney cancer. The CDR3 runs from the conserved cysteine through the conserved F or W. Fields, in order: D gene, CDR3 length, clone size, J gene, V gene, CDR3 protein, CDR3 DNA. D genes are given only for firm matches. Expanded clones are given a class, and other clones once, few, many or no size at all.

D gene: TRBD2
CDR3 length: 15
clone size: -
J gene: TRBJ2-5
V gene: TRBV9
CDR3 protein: CASSAGGRLEETQYF
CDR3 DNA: TGTGCCAGCAGCGCCGGGGGGAGATTAGAAGAGACCCAGTACTTC

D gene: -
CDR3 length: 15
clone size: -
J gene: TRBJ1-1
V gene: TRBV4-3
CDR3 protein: CASSQDSGGITEAFF
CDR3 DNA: TGCGCCAGCAGCCAAGATTCAGGAGGTATCACTGAAGCTTTCTTT

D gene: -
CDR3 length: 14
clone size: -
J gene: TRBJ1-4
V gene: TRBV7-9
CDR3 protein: CASSLPGLGEKLFF
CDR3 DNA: TGTGCCAGCAGCTTGCCGGGGCTAGGGGAAAAACTGTTTTTT

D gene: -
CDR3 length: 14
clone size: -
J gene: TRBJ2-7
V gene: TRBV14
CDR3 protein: CASSQVAGLYEQYF
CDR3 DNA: TGTGCCAGCAGCCAAGTGGCAGGGCTATACGAGCAGTACTTC

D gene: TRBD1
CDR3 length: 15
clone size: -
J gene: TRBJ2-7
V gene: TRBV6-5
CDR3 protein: CASSPTGTGENEQYF
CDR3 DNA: TGTGCCAGCAGTCCTACAGGGACAGGGGAGAACGAGCAGTACTTC

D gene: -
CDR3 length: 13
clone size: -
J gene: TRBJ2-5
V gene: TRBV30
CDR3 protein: CASAAGYGETQYF
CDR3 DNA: TGTGCCTCCGCAGCAGGGTACGGGGAGACCCAGTACTTC

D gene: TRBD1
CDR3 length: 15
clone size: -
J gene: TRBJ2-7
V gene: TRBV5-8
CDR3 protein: CATRDRGARTYEQYF
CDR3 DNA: TGTGCCACCCGGGACAGGGGGGCGAGGACCTACGAGCAGTACTTC

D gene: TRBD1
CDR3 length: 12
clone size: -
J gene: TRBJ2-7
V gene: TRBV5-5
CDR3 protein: CASSQGEGGQYF
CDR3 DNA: TGTGCCAGCAGTCAGGGGGAAGGTGGGCAGTACTTC

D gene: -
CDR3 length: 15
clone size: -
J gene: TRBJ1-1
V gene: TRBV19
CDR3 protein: CASSILIGAGTEAFF
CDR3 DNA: TGTGCCAGTAGTATCCTGATCGGGGCTGGCACTGAAGCTTTCTTT

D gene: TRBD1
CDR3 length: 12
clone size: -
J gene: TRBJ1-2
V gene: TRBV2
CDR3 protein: CASTGTGVGYTF
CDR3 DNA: TGTGCCAGCACAGGGACAGGGGTTGGCTACACCTTC

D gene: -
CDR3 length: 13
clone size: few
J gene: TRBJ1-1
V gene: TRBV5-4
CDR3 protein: CASSLEKNTEAFF
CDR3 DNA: TGTGCCAGCAGCTTGGAAAAGAACACTGAAGCTTTCTTT

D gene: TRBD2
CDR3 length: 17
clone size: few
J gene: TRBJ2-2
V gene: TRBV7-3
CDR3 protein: CASSKGLAGVTTGELFF
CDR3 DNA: TGTGCCAGCAGTAAAGGACTAGCGGGAGTAACAACCGGGGAGCTGTTTTTT

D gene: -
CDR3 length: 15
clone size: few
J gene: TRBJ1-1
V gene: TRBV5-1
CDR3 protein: CASRFSLRLNTEAFF
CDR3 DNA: TGCGCCAGCAGGTTTAGTTTACGGCTGAACACTGAAGCTTTCTTT

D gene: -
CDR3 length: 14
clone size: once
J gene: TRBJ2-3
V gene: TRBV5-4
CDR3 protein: CASSFPEGYGTQYF
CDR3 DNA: TGTGCCAGCAGCTTTCCCGAGGGCTATGGGACGCAGTATTTT

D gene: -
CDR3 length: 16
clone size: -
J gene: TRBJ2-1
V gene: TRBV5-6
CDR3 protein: CASSFLTDSSYNEQFF
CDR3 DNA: TGTGCCAGCAGCTTCTTGACAGACTCGTCCTACAATGAGCAGTTCTTC

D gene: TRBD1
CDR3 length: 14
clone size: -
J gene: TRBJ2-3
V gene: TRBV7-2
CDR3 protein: CASSWPTGLDTQYF
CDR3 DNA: TGTGCCAGCAGCTGGCCGACAGGGTTAGATACGCAGTATTTT

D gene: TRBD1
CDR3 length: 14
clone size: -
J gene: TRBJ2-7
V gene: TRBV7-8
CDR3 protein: CASSFRQGADEQYF
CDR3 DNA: TGTGCCAGCAGCTTCCGACAGGGGGCCGACGAGCAGTACTTC

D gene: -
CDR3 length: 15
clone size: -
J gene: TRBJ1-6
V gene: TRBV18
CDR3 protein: CASSPERRANSPLHF
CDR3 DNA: TGTGCCAGCTCACCAGAGAGGAGGGCTAATTCACCCCTCCACTTT

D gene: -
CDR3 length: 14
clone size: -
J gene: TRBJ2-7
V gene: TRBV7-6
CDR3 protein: CASSLGEKGGEQYF
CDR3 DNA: TGTGCCAGCAGCTTAGGGGAGAAGGGAGGCGAGCAGTACTTC

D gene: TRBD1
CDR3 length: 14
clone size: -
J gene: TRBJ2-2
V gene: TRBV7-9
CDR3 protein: CASSFPQGTGELFF
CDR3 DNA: TGTGCCAGCAGCTTTCCACAGGGGACCGGGGAGCTGTTTTTT

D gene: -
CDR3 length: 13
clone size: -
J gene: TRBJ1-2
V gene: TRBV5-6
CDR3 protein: CASSLRGNYGYTF
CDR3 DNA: TGTGCCAGCAGCTTGAGAGGGAACTATGGCTACACCTTC

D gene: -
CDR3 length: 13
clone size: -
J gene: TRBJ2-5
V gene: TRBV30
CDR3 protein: CAWSGAGSGQQYF
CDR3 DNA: TGTGCCTGGAGTGGCGCAGGGAGCGGGCAGCAGTACTTC

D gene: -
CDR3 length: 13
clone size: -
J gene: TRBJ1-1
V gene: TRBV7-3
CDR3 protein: CASSLGGTAEAFF
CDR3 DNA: TGTGCCAGCAGCTTAGGAGGTACAGCTGAAGCTTTCTTT

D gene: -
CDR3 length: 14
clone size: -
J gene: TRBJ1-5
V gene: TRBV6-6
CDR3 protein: CASTAGVGNQPQHF
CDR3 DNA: TGTGCCAGCACTGCCGGGGTAGGCAATCAGCCCCAGCATTTT

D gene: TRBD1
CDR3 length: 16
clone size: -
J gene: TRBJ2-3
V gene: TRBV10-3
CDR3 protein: CAISAGGTGEADTQYF
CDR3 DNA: TGTGCCATCAGTGCTGGGGGGACAGGGGAGGCAGATACGCAGTATTTT

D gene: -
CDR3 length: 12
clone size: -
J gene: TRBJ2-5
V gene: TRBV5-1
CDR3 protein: CASSLDQETQYF
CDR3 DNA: TGCGCCAGCAGTCTGGACCAAGAGACCCAGTACTTC

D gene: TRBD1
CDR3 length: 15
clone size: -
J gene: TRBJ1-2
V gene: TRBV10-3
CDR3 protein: CAIRSPTGASRGYTF
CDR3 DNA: TGTGCCATCAGATCCCCCACAGGGGCCTCACGAGGCTACACCTTC

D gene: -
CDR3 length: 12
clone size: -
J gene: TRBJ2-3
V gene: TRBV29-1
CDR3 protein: CSVSASTDTQYF
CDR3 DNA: TGCAGCGTTTCCGCTAGCACAGATACGCAGTATTTT

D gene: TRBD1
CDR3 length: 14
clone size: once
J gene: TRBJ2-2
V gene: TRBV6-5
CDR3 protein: CASSTDRGVGELFF
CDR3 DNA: TGTGCCAGCAGTACGGACAGGGGGGTCGGGGAGCTGTTTTTT

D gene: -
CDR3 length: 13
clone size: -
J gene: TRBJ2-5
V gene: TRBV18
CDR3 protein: CASSKGHQETQYF
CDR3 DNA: TGTGCCAGCTCAAAGGGGCATCAAGAGACCCAGTACTTC

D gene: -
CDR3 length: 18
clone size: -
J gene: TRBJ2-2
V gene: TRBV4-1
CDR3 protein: CASSQGPLRPANTGELFF
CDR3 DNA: TGCGCCAGCAGCCAAGGGCCTCTTCGGCCCGCGAACACCGGGGAGCTGTTTTTT

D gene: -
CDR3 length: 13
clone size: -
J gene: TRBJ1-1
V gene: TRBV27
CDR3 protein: CASSIGMGTEAFF
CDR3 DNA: TGTGCCAGCAGTATTGGGATGGGGACTGAAGCTTTCTTT

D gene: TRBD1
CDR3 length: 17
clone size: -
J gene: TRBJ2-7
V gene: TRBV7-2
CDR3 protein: CASSLAAGGANPYEQYF
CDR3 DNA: TGTGCCAGCAGCTTAGCCGCAGGGGGCGCGAATCCCTACGAGCAGTACTTC

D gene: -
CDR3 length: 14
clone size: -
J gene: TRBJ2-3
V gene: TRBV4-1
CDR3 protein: CASSLNPQTDTQYF
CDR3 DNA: TGCGCCAGCAGCCTGAACCCACAGACAGATACGCAGTATTTT

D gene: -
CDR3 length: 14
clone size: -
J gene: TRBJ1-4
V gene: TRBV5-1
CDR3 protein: CASSLGTGDEKLFF
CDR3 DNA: TGCGCCAGCAGCTTGGGCACAGGAGATGAAAAACTGTTTTTT

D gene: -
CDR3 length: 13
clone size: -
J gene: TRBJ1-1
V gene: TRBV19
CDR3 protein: CASSMLSPSPAFF
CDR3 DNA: TGTGCCAGTAGTATGCTGAGTCCGAGCCCGGCTTTCTTT

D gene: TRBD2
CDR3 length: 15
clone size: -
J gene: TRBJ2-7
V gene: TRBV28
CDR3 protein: CASSTLAGGRNEQYF
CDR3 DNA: TGTGCCAGCAGTACCTTAGCGGGAGGTAGGAACGAGCAGTACTTC

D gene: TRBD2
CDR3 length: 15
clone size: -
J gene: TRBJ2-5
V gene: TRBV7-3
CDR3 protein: CASSRGLAGRETQYF
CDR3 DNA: TGTGCCAGCAGCAGGGGACTAGCGGGACGAGAGACCCAGTACTTC

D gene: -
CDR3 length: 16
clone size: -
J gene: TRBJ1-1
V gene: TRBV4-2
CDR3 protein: CASSPEGRVLVPEAFF
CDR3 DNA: TGTGCCAGCAGCCCAGAGGGCAGAGTTTTAGTTCCTGAAGCTTTCTTT

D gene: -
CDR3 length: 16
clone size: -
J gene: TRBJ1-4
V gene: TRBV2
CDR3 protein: CASSLQGPGLTEKLFF
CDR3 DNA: TGTGCCAGCAGTCTGCAGGGTCCCGGTCTAACTGAAAAACTGTTTTTT

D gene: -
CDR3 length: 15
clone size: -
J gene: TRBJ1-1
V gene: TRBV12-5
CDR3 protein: CASGSGGLMNTEAFF
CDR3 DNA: TGTGCTAGTGGTTCCGGGGGTCTCATGAACACTGAAGCTTTCTTT

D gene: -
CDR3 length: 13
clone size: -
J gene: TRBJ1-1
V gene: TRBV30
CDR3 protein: CAWNRVMNTEAFF
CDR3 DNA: TGTGCCTGGAACAGGGTTATGAACACTGAAGCTTTCTTT

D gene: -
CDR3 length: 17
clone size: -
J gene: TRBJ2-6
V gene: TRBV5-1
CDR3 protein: CASSLEGPGGGANVLTF
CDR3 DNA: TGCGCCAGCAGCTTGGAAGGACCAGGCGGTGGGGCCAACGTCCTGACTTTC

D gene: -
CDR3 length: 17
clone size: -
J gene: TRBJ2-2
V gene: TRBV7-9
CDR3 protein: CASSHYRQGRVTGELFF
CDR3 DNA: TGTGCCAGCAGCCATTATAGACAGGGGAGGGTCACCGGGGAGCTGTTTTTT

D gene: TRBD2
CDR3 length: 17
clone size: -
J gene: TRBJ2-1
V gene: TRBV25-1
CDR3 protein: CASLNPFSGSRLDEQFF
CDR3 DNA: TGTGCCAGCCTGAACCCATTTAGCGGGAGTCGGTTAGATGAGCAGTTCTTC

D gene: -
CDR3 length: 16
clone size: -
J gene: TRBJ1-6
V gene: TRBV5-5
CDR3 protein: CASSATPQVANSPLHF
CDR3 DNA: TGTGCCAGCAGCGCAACCCCACAGGTTGCAAATTCACCCCTCCACTTT

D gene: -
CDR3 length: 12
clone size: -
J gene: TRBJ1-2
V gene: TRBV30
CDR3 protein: CAWREGGLGYTF
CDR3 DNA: TGTGCCTGGAGAGAAGGGGGGCTGGGCTACACCTTC

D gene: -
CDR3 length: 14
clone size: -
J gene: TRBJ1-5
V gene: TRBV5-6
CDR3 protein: CASSLKSQGQPQHF
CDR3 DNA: TGTGCCAGCAGCTTGAAGTCCCAAGGACAGCCCCAGCATTTT

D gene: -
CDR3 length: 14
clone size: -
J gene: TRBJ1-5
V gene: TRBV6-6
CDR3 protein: CASSSGVSNQPQHF
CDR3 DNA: TGTGCCAGCAGTTCAGGGGTAAGCAATCAGCCCCAGCATTTT

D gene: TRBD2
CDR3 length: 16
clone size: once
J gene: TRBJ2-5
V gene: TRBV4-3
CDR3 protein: CASSQSVVLAGETQYF
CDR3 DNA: TGCGCCAGCAGCCAATCTGTTGTACTAGCGGGAGAGACCCAGTACTTC

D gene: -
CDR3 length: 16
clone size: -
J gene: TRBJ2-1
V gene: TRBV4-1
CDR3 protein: CASSRAEKSSYNEQFF
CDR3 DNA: TGCGCCAGCAGCCGTGCAGAAAAGAGCTCCTACAATGAGCAGTTCTTC

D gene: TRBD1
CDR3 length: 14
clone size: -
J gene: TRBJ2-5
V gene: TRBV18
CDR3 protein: CASSAGTGTETQYF
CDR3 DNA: TGTGCCAGCTCAGCCGGGACAGGGACAGAGACCCAGTACTTC

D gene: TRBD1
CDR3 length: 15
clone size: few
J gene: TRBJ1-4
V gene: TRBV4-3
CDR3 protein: CASSQDRTGNEKLFF
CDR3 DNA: TGCGCCAGCAGCCAAGACCGGACAGGGAATGAAAAACTGTTTTTT

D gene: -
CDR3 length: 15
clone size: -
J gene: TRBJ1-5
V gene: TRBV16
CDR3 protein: CASSSDRVHSQPQHF
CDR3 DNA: TGTGCCAGCAGCTCCGATCGGGTTCATAGTCAGCCCCAGCATTTT

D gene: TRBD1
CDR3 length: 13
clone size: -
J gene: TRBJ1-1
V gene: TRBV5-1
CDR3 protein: CASKTGMNTEAFF
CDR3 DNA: TGCGCCTCCAAGACAGGGATGAACACTGAAGCTTTCTTT

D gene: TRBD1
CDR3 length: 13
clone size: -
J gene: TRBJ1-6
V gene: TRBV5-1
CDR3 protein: CASSWEDRAALHF
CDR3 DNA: TGCGCCAGCAGCTGGGAAGACAGGGCGGCCCTCCACTTT

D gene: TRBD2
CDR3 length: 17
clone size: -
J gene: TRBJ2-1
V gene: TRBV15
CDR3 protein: CATSRDGLAGPYNEQFF
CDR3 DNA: TGTGCCACCAGCAGAGATGGCCTAGCGGGACCCTACAATGAGCAGTTCTTC